A selection of T cell receptor beta chains follows, all from one sample in a study of blood T cell repertoires in COVID-19. The data were produced by immunoSEQ multiplex PCR, yet TCRdb's version contains in-frame clones alone and is incomplete. The sample includes hundreds of thousands of clones, about 89% of them seen just once. Source material: PBMCs or T cells enriched from blood (not recorded which). Receptor source: a man aged 35 to 55 in a cohort exposed to, infected with or recovered from COVID-19 (not recorded which). Both conserved end residues are part of each CDR3. A D gene is named only where the DNA matches it firmly. Size is stated for part of the rows, as once, few or many counts, or as a class when the clone is expanded.

>TRBJ1-6|TRBV28|once|-
TGTGCCAGCAGTTTACCCTCCCCGTCGCGTAACCCCCTCCACTTT
CASSLPSPSRNPLHF
>TRBJ2-6|TRBV19|-|-
TGTGCCAGTAGTATTGACACCACCTCTGGGGCCAACGTCCTGACTTTC
CASSIDTTSGANVLTF
>TRBJ1-3|TRBV7-9|-|TRBD1
TGTGCCAGCAGCCAACAGGGGGCTGGAAACACCATATATTTT
CASSQQGAGNTIYF
>TRBJ2-1|TRBV10-2|-|TRBD1
TGCGCCAGCAGCGACCCCGGACAGGGACTCAATGAGCAGTTCTTC
CASSDPGQGLNEQFF
>TRBJ1-2|TRBV6-5|-|-
TGTGCCAGCAGTTACTCGGGCGAAGGGGGTGATGGCTACACCTTC
CASSYSGEGGDGYTF
>TRBJ1-2|TRBV28|-|TRBD1
TGTGCCAGCTTCTCCAGGGGGGTTTATGGCTACACCTTC
CASFSRGVYGYTF
>TRBJ1-2|TRBV5-4|-|-
TGTGCCAGCAGCTTGAGGGGAGGCTACACCTTC
CASSLRGGYTF
>TRBJ1-3|TRBV20-1|-|-
TGCGGGGGGACTTCTGGAAACACCATATATTTT
CGGTSGNTIYF
>TRBJ2-7|TRBV2|once|-
TGTGCCAGCAGTGCAGGGAGGGGGGTAAACGAGCAGTACTTC
CASSAGRGVNEQYF
>TRBJ2-3|TRBV5-1|-|TRBD1
TGCGCCAGCAGCCGCGGGACAGGGGCGATCACAGATACGCAGTATTTT
CASSRGTGAITDTQYF
>TRBJ1-4|TRBV30|-|-
TGTGCCTGGAGTCTGGGGCCTAATGAAAAACTGTTTTTT
CAWSLGPNEKLFF